This TCR beta chain was captured by sequencing in a study of cytomegalovirus exposure and HLA in healthy donors (dated by TCRdb to about 2017). Turning to the overall study: An earlier analysis of more than 550 of the donors reported under 300 Gb of sequence data and roughly 120 million unique TCR beta sequences obtained from roughly 180 million T cells. Every discovery cohort repertoire had been produced on one sequencing platform. Several DR-DQ haplotypes were treated as single units for association and clustering because of strong linkage in the cohort. The aim of the study was to test whether cataloging public T cell receptors could identify signatures of past pathogen exposure. High-throughput TCR immunosequencing, statistical association of individual TCRs with disease status, and machine learning were combined to predict cytomegalovirus infection status. In the later analysis, no new phenotypic data were used to find candidate immune exposures; instead, reliance was placed on TCR beta sequences and their occurrence across donors. About 300 gigabases of sequencing data and roughly 90 million unique TCR sequences were included in an early release covering about 700 HLA-typed donors. Alongside the repertoire data, information on donor age, sex, ethnicity and CMV serostatus was compiled. The number of typed donors differed by locus: about 629-630 for A, B, C, DRB1 and DQB1; roughly 510 for DQA1; over 600 for DPA1; and 450 to 480 for DPB1. Of the 300 to 450 genotyped donors, over 65% fell in the genetic ancestry cluster associated with self-reported Caucasian donors. Besides the first cohort of around 700 subjects, a separate validation cohort made up of over 100 different subjects was used. The study profiled the T cell repertoires of about 640 subjects by immunosequencing and related them to cytomegalovirus serostatus. Genome-wide SNP genotypes for about three fifths of the roughly 700 donors were used in a later genetic analysis, which treated that subset as a discovery cohort. A later analysis re-examined previously published TCR beta repertoires from 600 to 700 donors and added high-resolution HLA genotyping to investigate patterns of TCR occurrence. On average, approximately 250,000 unique TCR beta nucleotide sequences were sequenced per donor among 398 genotyped donors of the cohort, with roughly a sixth of those sequences being non-productive. To decide whether each TCR beta V gene segment behaved as functional or pseudogenic, an earlier analysis of fewer than 750 of the donors relied on high-throughput TCR beta sequencing. HLA typing covered class I and class II loci at four-digit resolution. What the study reported, not specific to this receptor: At a false discovery rate of 0.05, a later analysis linked roughly 17,000 TCR beta sequences to specific HLA alleles. The study listed approximately 150 TCR beta chains as associated with cytomegalovirus. A group of highly shared sequence variants was considered likely to be a technical artifact of the sequencing pipeline. According to a later genetic analysis, donors in an Asian-associated ancestry cluster had fewer N-insertions in productive TCRs than the roughly 670-donor mean. Linkage disequilibrium might explain the correlated functional status among segregating V segments, but an unknown experimental factor could not be excluded. A further reported finding was that TCR beta sequences accurately predicted the HLA-A and HLA-B alleles for most subjects in the first cohort. The classifier was reported to diagnose cytomegalovirus status with high specificity and sensitivity in both the original and validation cohorts. In an earlier analysis of about 600 of the donors, most TCR beta V segments appeared in productive rearrangements about 90% or about 30% of the time, broadly matching IMGT annotations. CMV serostatus was the only immune exposure information available for the cohort. A later analysis found that HLA-associated TCR beta chains were more clonally expanded and had lower generation probabilities than equally common non-associated chains. Because some donors lacked HLA typing at each locus, the association tests relied only on the typed subset. A later analysis reported that several top co-occurrence clusters appeared linked to parvovirus B19, influenza, CMV and Epstein-Barr virus. When HLA alleles, especially DR and DQ, strongly co-occurred, attributing TCR associations to individual alleles was difficult. A later analysis found that most CMV-associated TCR beta chains appeared HLA-restricted, with HLA associations seemingly driven largely by CMV exposure. Most TCR sequences were seen in very few donors, while some public TCRs were found in many individuals. A few of the identified cytomegalovirus-associated TCR beta chains were confirmed in vitro to be specific for cytomegalovirus antigens. Only TCR beta chains were sequenced in this cohort, and the absence of alpha or paired-chain data limited detectable features. Roughly 17 rarely observed V segments, including chromosome 9 orphons, were excluded from the earlier analysis of some 590 of the donors because counts were too low. According to the authors, the approach could potentially be generalized to other disease states and immunological phenotypes. A later analysis found that TCR association rates varied across HLA loci, with DRB1 alleles showing the most associated TCRs and HLA-C alleles the fewest. An association between a missense DCLRE1C variant and V-gene and J-gene trimming of TCR beta chains was found in a later genetic analysis and replicated in an independent cohort. Sequencing depth was assumed to be roughly uniform across donors in the presence/absence analyses, though that assumption may not hold.

With regard to this clone: Its antigen has not been determined. Base qualities are missing; no much larger clone stands one base away.

Libraries were constructed by the immunoSEQ multiplex PCR assay. The multiplex PCR relied on a mix of 60 forward primers for TCR Vbeta segments and 13 reverse primers for TCR Jbeta segments. The CDR3 region of rearranged TCR beta genes was amplified from genomic DNA by a multiplex PCR assay. Amplified TCR beta libraries were sequenced as 87-base-pair reads on the Illumina HiSeq System. The authors' analysis ran thus. A later analysis counted approximately 76 million unique TCR beta chains across the 600 to 850 repertoires, and 9 million to 14 million of these chains were shared by at least two donors. To remove PCR and sequencing errors, raw reads were error-corrected and collapsed into unique sequences using a nearest-neighbor algorithm that merged closely related sequences. Alignment of CDR3 sequences to IMGT reference sequences was used to assign V, D and J gene segments. For a sequence to be retained, at least a six-nucleotide match to both a V gene segment and a J gene segment was required. A rearrangement was called productive if the CDR3 had no stop codons and remained in frame with V and J, and every other rearrangement was called non-productive. Following IMGT convention, CDR3 was defined as the stretch from the second conserved V-encoded cysteine to the conserved J-encoded phenylalanine. The earlier analysis of some 550 of the donors excluded any sequence lacking an unambiguous match to a single V gene segment. An earlier analysis of some 610 of the donors called V segments functional above 56.7% productive rearrangements and segregating when the between-donor standard deviation exceeded 5%. A statistical classification framework was built for diagnosing cytomegalovirus status from the catalog of TCR beta chain sequences. In a later analysis, TCR nucleotide sequences were compared against IMGT/GENE-DB human TR gene sequences so that V and J genes could be assigned. Using the TCRdist pipeline, a later analysis assigned CDR3 sequences along with most-parsimonious VDJ recombination scenarios. In a later analysis, every TCR beta chain was defined by the combination of its CDR3 amino acid sequence and its V-gene family, and reads without a unique V-gene family were dropped. As a way to deal with suspected cross-contamination and a sequencing artifact, a later analysis dropped roughly 600 nucleotide sequences that were highly shared and had low generation probability. For each public chain, a later analysis derived a clonal expansion index from normalized ranks of inferred template counts within each repertoire. Generation probabilities in a later analysis came from a VDJ recombination model fitted to out-of-frame rearrangements, and those results were checked against IGoR. In a later analysis, TCR-TCR, TCR-HLA and TCR-CMV co-occurrence was scored with hypergeometric tests, and a repertoire-size bias correction was applied to TCR pairs. In a later analysis, false discovery rates were estimated by permuting HLA or CMV assignments 20 times. In a later analysis, co-occurring TCRs were grouped using DBSCAN, and TCRdist sequence similarity was added for clustering within HLA-allele-positive subsets. For co-occurrence clustering, repertoires with fewer than 30,000 or more than 120,000 public chains were excluded, along with roughly 5 repertoires with anomalous nucleotide sharing. The table comes from immuneACCESS by way of TCRdb, which keeps in-frame sequences with V and J called. Part of the clones is missing from these tables; in studies checked, under half for an unresolved V gene and the rest for unknown reasons. V and J calls and clone size are as listed in that table; D and trimming were resolved from the DNA. In all, the sample holds over 55,000 clones, and about four fifths of those were seen once. Of the sample, over 1.5% falls within the top ten clones.

In total, 600 or so healthy bone marrow donors made up the cohort. At the time of sampling, every cohort member was nominally healthy, though immune exposures that went unrecorded were likely present. The donor was CMV seronegative and was included in the group of about 350 seronegative cohort members. Every donor gave a peripheral blood sample, and the peripheral blood mononuclear cells from that sample were used for TCR beta sequencing. The Qiagen DNeasy Blood Extraction Kit was used to extract genomic DNA from the blood cell samples. This sequence originates from a man in his forties or fifties in good health and CMV-seronegative. The sample was PBMCs.

The CDR3 reads CAWSVGRLEKLFF. The sequenced DNA is TGTGCCTGGAGTGTAGGGAGACTTGAAAAACTGTTTTTT. The chain uses TRBV30 and TRBJ1-4; no D gene can be assigned with confidence. V lost 0 bases and J lost 7 bases; the stretch between them is 9 bases long. According to the germline V gene (reference sequence), CDR1 reads GTSNPN and CDR2 reads SVGIG. From the cysteine through the phenylalanine, the CDR3 covers 13 amino acids. Just the 39-base CDR3 DNA is kept, in frame starting at base 1.